The 27 T cell receptor beta chains in this list originate from one sample, sequenced in a study of blood T cell repertoires in COVID-19. The assay was immunoSEQ multiplex PCR, and TCRdb's table has in-frame clones only and misses some. The sample has 130,000 to 150,000 clones, over 80% seen once; the top ten hold roughly 6.2%. What was sequenced was PBMCs or T cells enriched from blood (not recorded which). The receptors were gathered from a middle-aged woman who had recovered from COVID-19.

The CDR3 is CASRTRDSRTEAFF. CDR3 DNA sequence: TGTGCCAGCAGAACTAGGGACAGCCGGACTGAAGCTTTCTTT. The J gene is TRBJ1-1, the V gene TRBV27; TRBD1 agrees at 7 bases. The CDR3 sequence is 14 residues long. With V trimmed by 6 bases and J by 5 bases, 9 bases remained unmatched. Germline loops: CDR1 MNHEY, CDR2 SMNVEV (reference sequence).

This clone was observed a single time. This chain links TRBV18 with TRBJ2-3; 9 bases are shared with TRBD2. Germline V gene data show CDR1 as KGHSH and CDR2 as LQKENI. Trimming took 5 bases from V and 5 from J; bases not matched to a gene: 5. The CDR3 extends over 14 amino acids. The CDR3 loop is CASSMGLAGDTQYF. The DNA of the CDR3 is TGTGCCAGCTCAATGGGACTAGCCGGAGATACGCAGTATTTT.

V and J are TRBV11-2 and TRBJ2-7; TRBD2 matches at 8 bases. J gave up 6 bases and V 5 bases, and 12 bases lay outside the gene matches. CDR1 is SGHAT, CDR2 FQNNGV, per germline. This CDR3 is built from 15 residues. The CDR3 DNA sequence: TGTGCCAGCAGCCACCCGGGACTAGTCGGGCGCGAGCAGTACTTC. Its protein product is CASSHPGLVGREQYF.

This clone was recorded once. This chain connects TRBV29-1 to TRBJ2-1, with 8 bases aligning to TRBD2. Germline V gene data show CDR1 as SQVTM and CDR2 as ANQGSEA. This CDR3 region has 16 residues. V lost 7 bases to trimming and J lost 7 bases; unmatched junction nucleotides: 18. CDR3 bases: TGCAGCGCCGAAGGTACCGGGACTAGACCTCTGAATGAGCAGTTCTTC. This gives the protein CSAEGTGTRPLNEQFF.

The rearrangement uses TRBV7-8 and TRBJ2-5, with 8 nucleotides matching TRBD2. CDR1 and CDR2 (germline): SGHVS, FQNEAQ. Trimming took 5 bases from V and 1 from J; bases not matched to a gene: 9. There are 16 residues in the CDR3. In DNA, the CDR3 is TGTGCCAGCAGCCGAGGACTAGCCGTCGCCCAAGAGACCCAGTACTTC. Translated: CASSRGLAVAQETQYF.

The chain couples TRBV18 to TRBJ2-7; D is unclear. Per the germline V gene, CDR1 is KGHSH and CDR2 is LQKENI. Trimming pared 6 bases from V and 0 bases from J, leaving 21 bases between. The CDR3 is made up of 17 amino acids. This CDR3 is CASSQEEPSLGSYEQYF. The CDR3 coding sequence is TGTGCCAGCTCCCAAGAGGAACCCAGCCTCGGCTCCTACGAGCAGTACTTC.

The chain recombines TRBV15 with TRBJ1-5; TRBD1 aligns across 8 bases. Trimming removed 7 bases from V and 0 bases from J; junction bases left unmatched: 8. The CDR3 extends over 16 amino acids. Germline CDR1 LNHNV, CDR2 YYDKDF (reference sequence). In nucleotides, the CDR3 is TGTGCCACCAAGGACCAGGGGGCGGATAGCAATCAGCCCCAGCATTTT. Its translation: CATKDQGADSNQPQHF.

The V gene is TRBV2, the J gene TRBJ1-2, with D possibly matching TRBD1 (5 bases). Germline V gene sequence: CDR1 SNHLY, CDR2 FYNNEI. V gave up 2 bases and J gave up 4 bases, with 11 bases separating them. The CDR3 sequence is 14 residues long. The CDR3: CASSEIDSLYGYTF. The CDR3 DNA is TGTGCCAGCAGTGAAATTGACAGTCTCTATGGCTACACCTTC. The full variable domain, completed using reference TRBV2 and TRBJ1-2, is EPEVTQTPSHQVTQMGQEVILRCVPISNHLYFYWYRQILGQKVEFLVSFYNNEISEKSEIFDDQFSVERPDGSNFTLKIRSTKLEDSAMYFCASSEIDSLYGYTFGSGTRLTVV.

This clone turned up a few times. J is TRBJ2-1 and V is TRBV6-5, with 10 bases identical to TRBD1. Germline CDR1 MNHEY, CDR2 SVGAGI. The CDR3 covers 15 residues. The ends lost 2 bases at V and 6 bases at J; junction bases unmatched: 4. In DNA, the CDR3 is TGTGCCAGCAGTTACCCCGGGACAGGGGTCAATGAGCAGTTCTTC. Its protein product is CASSYPGTGVNEQFF.

V usage is TRBV5-5 and J usage is TRBJ2-2; no firm D call. Deletions cut 0 bases from V and 5 bases from J, with 8 bases between. The CDR3 spans 14 residues. Germline CDR1 is SGHKS and CDR2 is YYEKEE (reference sequence). The CDR3 nucleotides are TGTGCCAGCAGCTTGGATCGCTATACCGGGGAGCTGTTTTTT. This translates into CASSLDRYTGELFF.

The V and J genes are TRBV24-1 and TRBJ2-3; D unclear. The ends were cut back, 1 base at V and 3 bases at J, with 7 bases in the middle. CDR3 size: 14 residues. Germline CDR1 and CDR2: KGHDR and SFDVKD. The CDR3 sequence: CATSDFPLTDTQYF. CDR3 DNA sequence: TGTGCCACCAGTGATTTTCCGTTGACAGATACGCAGTATTTT.

The rearrangement links TRBV27 to TRBJ1-5, with a possible D match to TRBD1 (5 bases). V lost 1 base and J lost 4, with 23 bases in between. Germline CDR1 reads MNHEY; CDR2 reads SMNVEV (reference sequence). The length of the CDR3 is 19 residues. The DNA for the CDR3 is TGTGCCAGCAGTTTATTCGCCAGGGAATTCTCCAAAAATAATCAGCCCCAGCATTTT. This encodes CASSLFAREFSKNNQPQHF.

J is TRBJ1-1 and V is TRBV7-8; 7 bases map to TRBD1. This CDR3 spans 14 amino acids. CDR1 is SGHVS, CDR2 FQNEAQ, per germline. The V gene end was trimmed by 7 bases and the J gene end by 2 bases; junction bases not matched to a gene: 7. CDR3 protein: CASTPTGLNTEAFF. CDR3 nucleotides: TGTGCCAGCACCCCGACAGGGCTAAACACTGAAGCTTTCTTT.

The gene calls are TRBV4-1 and TRBJ1-5, with D perhaps matching TRBD1 (6 bases). CDR1 and CDR2 from the germline V gene are MGHRA and YSYEKL. This CDR3 comprises 16 residues. V was pared by 1 base and J by 2 bases, with 12 bases between. CDR3 protein: CASSQGGSGGNQPQHF. CDR3 nucleotides: TGCGCCAGCAGCCAAGGGGGTTCAGGGGGCAATCAGCCCCAGCATTTT.

J is TRBJ2-6 and V is TRBV4-1, with TRBD2 matching 7 bases. Germline CDR1 is MGHRA and CDR2 is YSYEKL. V gave up 3 bases and J gave up 1 base; unmatched junction bases: 6. This CDR3 has 17 residues. The CDR3 DNA is TGCGCCAGCAGCCACCCAGGGAGGGCTTCTGGGGCCAACGTCCTGACTTTC. This encodes CASSHPGRASGANVLTF.

The chain combines TRBV30 with TRBJ1-3; D may be TRBD1 (6 bases). The CDR3 runs 13 residues. Germline CDR1 reads GTSNPN; CDR2 reads SVGIG (reference sequence). The chain's CDR3 is CARGTTSGNTIYF. As DNA, the CDR3 is TGTGCGAGGGGGACTACCTCTGGAAACACCATATATTTT.

The V gene is TRBV5-6, the J gene TRBJ1-2, with 9 bases lining up with TRBD1. The V gene end was trimmed by 4 bases and the J gene end by 8 bases; junction bases not matched to a gene: 9. Looked up from germline, CDR1 is SGHDT and CDR2 is YYEEEE. The CDR3 is made up of 14 amino acids. The CDR3 nucleotides are TGTGCCAGCAGCCAAGGGACAGGGTCATTAGGCTACACCTTC. Protein: CASSQGTGSLGYTF.

The rearrangement uses TRBV3-1 (or the pseudogene TRBV3-2) and TRBJ2-2; 10 bases align to TRBD1. Trimming cost V 6 bases and J 0 bases; bases outside gene matches: 7. The CDR3 runs to 17 residues. Germline loops: CDR1 LGHDT, CDR2 YNNKEL (reference sequence). The chain's CDR3 is CASSRRGQGPNTGELFF. CDR3 coding DNA: TGTGCCAGCAGTCGTCGGGGACAGGGGCCGAACACCGGGGAGCTGTTTTTT.

The CDR3 sequence: CASSSPAGDFLSTDTQYF. DNA of the CDR3: TGCGCCAGCAGCTCCCCCGCAGGGGATTTCCTTAGCACAGATACGCAGTATTTT. The J gene is TRBJ2-3, the V gene TRBV5-1, with D perhaps matching TRBD1 (6 bases). Germline CDR1 SGHRS, CDR2 YFSETQ. Deletions cut 3 bases from V and 0 bases from J, with 20 bases between. CDR3 length equals 18 residues. The variable domain in full, with the rest retrieved from reference TRBV5-1 and TRBJ2-3, is KAGVTQTPRYLIKTRGQQVTLSCSPISGHRSVSWYQQTPGQGLQFLFEYFSETQRNKGNFPGRFSGRQFSNSRSEMNVSTLELGDSALYLCASSSPAGDFLSTDTQYFGPGTRLTVL.

V gene TRBV13 combines with J gene TRBJ2-6, with D possibly matching TRBD2 (5 bases). Trimming took off 5 bases at V and 2 bases at J, with 22 bases between the two ends. Germline CDR1 PRHDT, CDR2 FYEKMQ (reference sequence). The CDR3 is 19 residues long. CDR3 coding DNA: TGTGCCAGCAGCCCCCCCTGGGCTAGCATTAGGACTGGGGCCAACGTCCTGACTTTC. Its translation is CASSPPWASIRTGANVLTF.

This clone has just one count. The V call is TRBV27, the J call TRBJ2-3; 15 bases match TRBD2. The J segment lost 0 bases and the V segment lost 4 bases, leaving 2 bases of the junction unmatched. There are 17 residues in the CDR3. Germline-derived CDR1 and CDR2 are MNHEY and SMNVEV (reference sequence). The CDR3 region has the DNA TGTGCCAGCAGTTCCGGGACTAGCGGGAGGAGCACAGATACGCAGTATTTT. As protein: CASSSGTSGRSTDTQYF.

This chain joins TRBV6-1 and TRBJ1-2; no definite D call. V was clipped by 4 bases and J by 4 bases, with 10 bases between them. Germline V gives CDR1 MNHNS, CDR2 SASEGT. This CDR3 is 13 amino acids long. The CDR3 spells CASSVEYGYGYTF. The CDR3 nucleotides are TGTGCCAGCAGTGTCGAATACGGCTATGGCTACACCTTC.

This clone has only one observation. V gene TRBV27 combines with J gene TRBJ2-1; 7 bases line up with TRBD2. In germline, CDR1 is MNHEY, CDR2 SMNVEV (reference sequence). This CDR3 is 16 amino acids long. Germline trimming cut 2 bases from V and 5 bases from J; bases unmatched to any gene: 9. The CDR3 region has the DNA TGTGCCAGCAGTTTAGGAGCGCGGGAGCTTAACAATGAGCAGTTCTTC. Its translation is CASSLGARELNNEQFF.

The chain employs TRBV7-3 and TRBJ2-2; 8 nucleotides align to TRBD2. The CDR3 runs 16 residues. Germline CDR1 and CDR2: SGHTA and FQGTGA. With V trimmed by 6 bases and J by 9 bases, 15 bases remained unmatched. CDR3 in amino acids: CASRYTRTSWNRELFF. Written as DNA, the CDR3 is TGTGCCAGCAGATATACCCGGACTAGCTGGAACCGGGAGCTGTTTTTT. The full variable domain, rest sourced from reference TRBV7-3 and TRBJ2-2, is GAGVSQTPSNKVTEKGKYVELRCDPISGHTALYWYRQSLGQGPEFLIYFQGTGAADDSGLPNDRFFAVRPEGSVSTLKIQRTERGDSAVYLCASRYTRTSWNRELFFGEGSRLTVL.

The chain joins TRBV28 to TRBJ1-5; D call uncertain. The germline gives CDR1 MDHEN, CDR2 SYDVKM. The CDR3 consists of 16 residues. Trimming stripped 6 bases from V and 0 bases from J, with 15 bases between. The CDR3 bases are TGTGCCAGCAGGCCAGACGAGGAGTATAGCAATCAGCCCCAGCATTTT. Translated: CASRPDEEYSNQPQHF.

This rearrangement joins TRBV5-5 to TRBJ2-7; possibly TRBD1 for D (6 bases). Trimming left V 4 bases short and J 6 bases short, with 17 bases between. The CDR3 has 14 amino acids. The germline gives CDR1 SGHKS, CDR2 YYEKEE (reference sequence). The CDR3 nucleotides read TGTGCCAGCAGCGCCGCAGGGGCGTCGCGCGAGCAGTACTTC. Its translation is CASSAAGASREQYF.

V usage is TRBV30 and J usage is TRBJ1-4; D might be TRBD1 (6 bases). With 0 bases removed from V and 7 bases from J, the gap between germline ends came to 15 bases. The CDR3 length is 15 residues. Germline V lookup: CDR1 GTSNPN, CDR2 SVGIG (reference sequence). The CDR3 DNA sequence: TGTGCCTGGAGTGTACTCGGGGGGCGCGGTGAAAAACTGTTTTTT. Its translation is CAWSVLGGRGEKLFF.